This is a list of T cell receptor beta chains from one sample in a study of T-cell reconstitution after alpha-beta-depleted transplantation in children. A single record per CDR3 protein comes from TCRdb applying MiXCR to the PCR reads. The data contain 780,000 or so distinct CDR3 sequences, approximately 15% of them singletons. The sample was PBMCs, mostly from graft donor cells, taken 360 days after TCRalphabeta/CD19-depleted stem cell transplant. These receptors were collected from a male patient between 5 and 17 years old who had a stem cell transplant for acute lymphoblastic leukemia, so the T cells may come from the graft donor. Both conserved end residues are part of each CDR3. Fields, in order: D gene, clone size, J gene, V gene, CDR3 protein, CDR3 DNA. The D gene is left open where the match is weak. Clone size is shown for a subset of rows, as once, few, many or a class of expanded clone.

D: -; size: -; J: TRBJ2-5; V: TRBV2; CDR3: CASRRQAWETQYF; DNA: TGTGCCAGCAGGCGACAGGCCTGGGAGACCCAGTACTTC
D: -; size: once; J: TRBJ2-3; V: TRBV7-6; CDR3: CASSLSAAGKSTDTQYF; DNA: TGTGCCAGCAGCTTAAGCGCTGCGGGAAAGAGCACAGATACGCAGTATTTT
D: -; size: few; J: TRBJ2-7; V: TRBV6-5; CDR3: CASSYSRPGPGYEQYF; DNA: TGTGCCAGCAGTTACTCGAGGCCGGGCCCGGGTTACGAGCAGTACTTC
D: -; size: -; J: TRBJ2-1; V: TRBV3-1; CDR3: CASSQAPVARFYNEQFF; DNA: TGTGCCAGCAGCCAAGCTCCGGTAGCGAGATTCTACAATGAGCAGTTCTTC
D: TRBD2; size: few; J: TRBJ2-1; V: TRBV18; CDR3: CASSTGTSGIFTSYNEQFF; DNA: TGTGCCAGCTCCACCGGGACTAGCGGAATCTTCACCTCCTACAATGAGCAGTTCTTC
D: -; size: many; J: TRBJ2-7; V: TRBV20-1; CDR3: CSAMGAYEQYF; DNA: TGCAGTGCTATGGGGGCCTACGAGCAGTACTTC
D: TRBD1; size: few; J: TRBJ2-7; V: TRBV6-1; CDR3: CASLRAGGNHEQYF; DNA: TGTGCCAGTCTCCGGGCAGGGGGTAACCACGAGCAGTACTTC
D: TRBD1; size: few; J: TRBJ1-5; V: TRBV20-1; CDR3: CSARTGHQPQHF; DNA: TGCAGTGCGCGGACAGGGCACCAGCCCCAGCATTTT
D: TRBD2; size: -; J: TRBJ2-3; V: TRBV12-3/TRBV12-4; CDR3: CASSYGLAGGDTQYF; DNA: TGTGCCAGCAGCTACGGACTAGCGGGAGGAGATACGCAGTATTTT
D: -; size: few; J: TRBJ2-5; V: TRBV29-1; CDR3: CSVSGLFVETQYF; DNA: TGCAGCGTATCCGGACTATTTGTGGAGACCCAGTACTTC
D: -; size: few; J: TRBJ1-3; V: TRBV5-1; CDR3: CASSFSGDTIYF; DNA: TGCGCCAGCAGCTTCTCAGGTGACACCATATATTTT
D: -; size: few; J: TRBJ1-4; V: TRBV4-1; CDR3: CASSQGTYRGEKLFF; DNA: TGCGCCAGCAGCCAAGGGACCTATAGGGGTGAAAAACTGTTTTTT
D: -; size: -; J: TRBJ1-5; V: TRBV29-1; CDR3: CSVGTGSNQPQHF; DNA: TGCAGCGTTGGGACGGGCAGCAATCAGCCCCAGCATTTT